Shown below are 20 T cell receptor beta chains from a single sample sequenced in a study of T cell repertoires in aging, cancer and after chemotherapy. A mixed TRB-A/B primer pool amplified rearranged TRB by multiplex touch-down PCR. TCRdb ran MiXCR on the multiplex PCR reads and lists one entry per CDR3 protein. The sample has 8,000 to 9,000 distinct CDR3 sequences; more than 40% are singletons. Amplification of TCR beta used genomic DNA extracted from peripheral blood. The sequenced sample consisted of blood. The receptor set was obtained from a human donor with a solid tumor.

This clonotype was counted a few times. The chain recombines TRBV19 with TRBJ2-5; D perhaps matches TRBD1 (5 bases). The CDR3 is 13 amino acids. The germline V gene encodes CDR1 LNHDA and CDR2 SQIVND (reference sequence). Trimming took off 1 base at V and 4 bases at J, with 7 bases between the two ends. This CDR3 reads CASSIGRGETQYF. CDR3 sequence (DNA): TGTGCCAGTAGTATAGGTAGGGGAGAGACCCAGTACTTC.

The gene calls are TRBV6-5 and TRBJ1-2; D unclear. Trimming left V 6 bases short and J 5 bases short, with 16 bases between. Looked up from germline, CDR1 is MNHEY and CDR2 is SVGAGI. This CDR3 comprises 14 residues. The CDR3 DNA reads TGTGCCAGCAGGGACTTAGAAGGAGGGTATGGCTACACCTTC. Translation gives CASRDLEGGYGYTF.

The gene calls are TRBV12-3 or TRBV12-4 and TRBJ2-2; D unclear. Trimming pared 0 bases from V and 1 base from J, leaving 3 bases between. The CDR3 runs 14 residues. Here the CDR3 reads CASSLAVNTGELFF. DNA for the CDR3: TGTGCCAGCAGTTTAGCGGTGAACACCGGGGAGCTGTTTTTT.

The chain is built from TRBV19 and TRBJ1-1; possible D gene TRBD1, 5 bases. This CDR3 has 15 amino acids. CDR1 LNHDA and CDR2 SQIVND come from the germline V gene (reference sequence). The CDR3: CVSLPVMGGIVEAFF. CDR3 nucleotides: TGTGTCAGCTTACCCGTAATGGGGGGTATAGTTGAAGCTTTCTTT. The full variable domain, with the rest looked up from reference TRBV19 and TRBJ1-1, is DGGITQSPKYLFRKEGQNVTLSCEQNLNHDAMYWYRQDPGQGLRLIYYSQIVNDFQKGDIAEGYSVSREKKESFPLTVTSAQKNPTAFYLCVSLPVMGGIVEAFFGQGTRLTVV.

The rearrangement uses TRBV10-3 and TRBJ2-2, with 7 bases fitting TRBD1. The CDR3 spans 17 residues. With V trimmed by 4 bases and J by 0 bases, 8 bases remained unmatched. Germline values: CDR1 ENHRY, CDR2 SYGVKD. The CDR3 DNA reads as TGTGCCATCAGTGGCCGGGACAGCTCCTCGAACACCGGGGAGCTGTTTTTT. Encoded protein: CAISGRDSSSNTGELFF.

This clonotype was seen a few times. In DNA form, the CDR3 reads TGTGCCAGCTTAGACAGGGACGGTGGCTACACCTTC. It codes for CASLDRDGGYTF. The chain combines TRBV12-3 or TRBV12-4 with TRBJ1-2, with 7 bases identical to TRBD1. The CDR3 has 12 residues. The V segment lost 8 bases and the J segment 7 bases; nucleotides outside the gene matches: 7.

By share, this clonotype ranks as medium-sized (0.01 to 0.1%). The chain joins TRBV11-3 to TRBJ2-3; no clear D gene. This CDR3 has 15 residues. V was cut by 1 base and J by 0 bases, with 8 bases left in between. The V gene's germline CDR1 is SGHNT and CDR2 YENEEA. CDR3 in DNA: TGTGCCAGCAGCTTAGGTGTGGCCAGCACAGATACGCAGTATTTT. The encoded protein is CASSLGVASTDTQYF. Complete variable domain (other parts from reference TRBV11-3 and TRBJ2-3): EAGVVQSPRYKIIEKKQPVAFWCNPISGHNTLYWYLQNLGQGPELLIRYENEEAVDDSQLPKDRFSAERLKGVDSTLKIQPAELGDSAVYLCASSLGVASTDTQYFGPGTRLTVL.

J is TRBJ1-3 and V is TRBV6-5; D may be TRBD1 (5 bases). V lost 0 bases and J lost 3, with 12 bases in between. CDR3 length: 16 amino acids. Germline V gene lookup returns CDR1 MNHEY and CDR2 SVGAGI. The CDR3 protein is CASSYSTGVFGNTIYF. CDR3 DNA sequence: TGTGCCAGCAGTTACTCAACAGGAGTGTTTGGAAACACCATATATTTT.

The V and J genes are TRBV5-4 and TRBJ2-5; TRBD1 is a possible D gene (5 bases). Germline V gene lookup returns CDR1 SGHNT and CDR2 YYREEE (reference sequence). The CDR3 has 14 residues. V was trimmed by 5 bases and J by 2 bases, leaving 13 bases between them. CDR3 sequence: CASSLGQRQETQYF. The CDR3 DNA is TGTGCCAGCAGTCTGGGGCAGCGTCAAGAGACCCAGTACTTC.

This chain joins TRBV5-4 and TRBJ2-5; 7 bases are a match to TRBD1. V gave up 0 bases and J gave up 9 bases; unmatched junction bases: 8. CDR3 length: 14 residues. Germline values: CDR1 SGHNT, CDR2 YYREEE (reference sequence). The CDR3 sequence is CASSLARDSSPQYF. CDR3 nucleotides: TGTGCCAGCAGCTTGGCCCGGGACAGTTCTCCCCAGTACTTC. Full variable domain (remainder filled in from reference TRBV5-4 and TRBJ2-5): ETGVTQSPTHLIKTRGQQVTLRCSSQSGHNTVSWYQQALGQGPQFIFQYYREEENGRGNFPPRFSGLQFPNYSSELNVNALELDDSALYLCASSLARDSSPQYFGPGTRLLVL.

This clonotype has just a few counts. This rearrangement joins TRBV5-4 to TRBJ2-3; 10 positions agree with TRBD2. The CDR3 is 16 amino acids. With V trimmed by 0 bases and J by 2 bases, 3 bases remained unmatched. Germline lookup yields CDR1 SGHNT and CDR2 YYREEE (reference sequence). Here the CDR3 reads CASSLGSGGYTDTQYF. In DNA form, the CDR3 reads TGTGCCAGCAGCTTGGGTAGCGGGGGGTACACAGATACGCAGTATTTT.

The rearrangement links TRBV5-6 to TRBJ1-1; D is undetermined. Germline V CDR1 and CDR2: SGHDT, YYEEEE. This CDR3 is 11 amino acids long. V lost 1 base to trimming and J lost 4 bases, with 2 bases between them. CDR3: CASSLSTEAFF. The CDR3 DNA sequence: TGTGCCAGCAGCTTGAGCACTGAAGCTTTCTTT.

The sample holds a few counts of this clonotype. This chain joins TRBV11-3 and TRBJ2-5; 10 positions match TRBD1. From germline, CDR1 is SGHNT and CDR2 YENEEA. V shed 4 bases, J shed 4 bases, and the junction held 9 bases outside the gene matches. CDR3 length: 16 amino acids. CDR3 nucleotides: TGTGCCAGCAGCTCAACGGGACAGGGGTTGGGAGAGACCCAGTACTTC. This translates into CASSSTGQGLGETQYF.

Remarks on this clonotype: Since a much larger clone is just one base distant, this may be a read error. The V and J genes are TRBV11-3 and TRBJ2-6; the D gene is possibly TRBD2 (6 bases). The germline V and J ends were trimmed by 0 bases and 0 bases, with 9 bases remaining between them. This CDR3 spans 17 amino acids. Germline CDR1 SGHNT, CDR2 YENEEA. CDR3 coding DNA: TGTGCCAGCAGCTTAGAACTGGGAGGCTCTGGGGCCAACGTCCTGACTTTC. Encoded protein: CASSLELGGSGANVLTF.

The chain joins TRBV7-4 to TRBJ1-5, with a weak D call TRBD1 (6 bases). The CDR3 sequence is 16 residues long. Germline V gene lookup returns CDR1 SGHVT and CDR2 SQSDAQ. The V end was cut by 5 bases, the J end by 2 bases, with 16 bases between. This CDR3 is CASSQRGGAGNQPQHF. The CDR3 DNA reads TGTGCCAGCAGCCAGAGGGGGGGGGCAGGCAATCAGCCCCAGCATTTT.

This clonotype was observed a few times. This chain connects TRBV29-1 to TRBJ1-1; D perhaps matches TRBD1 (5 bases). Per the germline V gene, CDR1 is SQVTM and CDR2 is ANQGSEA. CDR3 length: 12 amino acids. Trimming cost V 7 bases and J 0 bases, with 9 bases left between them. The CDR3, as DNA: TGCAGCGGACGACAGCTGAACACTGAAGCTTTCTTT. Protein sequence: CSGRQLNTEAFF.

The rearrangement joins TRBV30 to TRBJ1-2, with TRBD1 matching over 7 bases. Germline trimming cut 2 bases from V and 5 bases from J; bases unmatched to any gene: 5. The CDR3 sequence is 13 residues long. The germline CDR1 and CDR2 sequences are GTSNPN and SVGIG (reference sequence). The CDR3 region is CAWSRDRPYGYTF. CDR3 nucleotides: TGTGCCTGGAGTAGGGACAGACCGTATGGCTACACCTTC.

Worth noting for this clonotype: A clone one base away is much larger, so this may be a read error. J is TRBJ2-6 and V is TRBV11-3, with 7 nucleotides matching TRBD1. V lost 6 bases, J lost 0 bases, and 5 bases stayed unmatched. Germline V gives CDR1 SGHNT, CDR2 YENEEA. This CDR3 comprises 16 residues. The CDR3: CASSKWDSSGANVLTF. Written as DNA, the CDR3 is TGTGCCAGCAGTAAATGGGACAGCTCTGGGGCCAACGTCCTGACTTTC. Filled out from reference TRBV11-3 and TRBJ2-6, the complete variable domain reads EAGVVQSPRYKIIEKKQPVAFWCNPISGHNTLYWYLQNLGQGPELLIRYENEEAVDDSQLPKDRFSAERLKGVDSTLKIQPAELGDSAVYLCASSKWDSSGANVLTFGAGSRLTVL.

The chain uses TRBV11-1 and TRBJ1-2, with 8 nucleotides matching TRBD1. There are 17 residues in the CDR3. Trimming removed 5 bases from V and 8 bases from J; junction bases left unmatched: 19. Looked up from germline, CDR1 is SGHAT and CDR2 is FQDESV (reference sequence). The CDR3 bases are TGTGCCAGCAGCGCCCGAGGACCGGGACAGGTTCCTTTCGGCTACACCTTC. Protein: CASSARGPGQVPFGYTF.

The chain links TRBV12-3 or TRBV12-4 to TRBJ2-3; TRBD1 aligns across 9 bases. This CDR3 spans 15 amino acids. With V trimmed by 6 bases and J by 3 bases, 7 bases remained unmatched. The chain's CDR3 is CASSPGQGETDTQYF. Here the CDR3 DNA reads TGTGCCAGCAGCCCGGGACAGGGAGAAACAGATACGCAGTATTTT.